A single sample is the source of the 30 T cell receptor beta chains below, sequenced in a study of T-cell reconstitution after alpha-beta-depleted transplantation in children. Unique molecular identifiers were used in preparing the TCRbeta library. TCRdb reanalysed the PCR reads using MiXCR and keeps one entry per CDR3 protein. This sample carries approximately 500,000 distinct CDR3 sequences, roughly a tenth of them seen once, and the ten largest clones take roughly 2%. Sequences were derived from PBMCs, sampled before TCRalphabeta/CD19-depleted stem cell transplant. The source of these receptors is a child aged 2 to 10 with inherited bone marrow failure, due to receive a stem cell transplant.

Ten or more counts support this clonotype. The V gene is TRBV20-1, the J gene TRBJ1-2; D is perhaps TRBD1 (5 bases). This CDR3 contains 14 residues. Germline CDR1 reads DFQATT; CDR2 reads SNEGSKA (reference sequence). Trimming removed 5 bases from V and 6 bases from J, with 19 bases in between. The CDR3 sequence is CSAPRLGLGDGYTF. The CDR3 DNA is TGCAGTGCTCCTCGATTAGGATTGGGGGATGGCTACACCTTC.

This clonotype was detected ten times or more. V gene TRBV9 combines with J gene TRBJ2-5; D unresolved. The CDR3 extends over 14 amino acids. Germline V gene lookup returns CDR1 SGDLS and CDR2 YYNGEE. V lost 4 bases and J 1 base, leaving 11 bases between the germline ends. The CDR3: CASSQWSSQETQYF. CDR3 bases: TGTGCCAGCAGCCAGTGGTCCAGCCAAGAGACCCAGTACTTC.

This clonotype was recorded at least ten times. This chain uses TRBV20-1 with TRBJ1-1; possibly TRBD1 for D (5 bases). The V gene's germline CDR1 is DFQATT and CDR2 SNEGSKA (reference sequence). The CDR3 runs to 13 residues. Trimming removed 4 bases from V and 1 base from J, with 10 bases in between. The CDR3 DNA reads TGCAGTGCTATTCGCGACAGGAACACTGAAGCTTTCTTT. Protein sequence: CSAIRDRNTEAFF.

The rearrangement uses TRBV6-1 and TRBJ2-3; D may correspond to TRBD1 or TRBD2 (5 bases each). CDR1 is MNHNS, CDR2 SASEGT, per germline. CDR3 length equals 15 residues. Between the trimmed V and J ends, which lost 5 bases and 5 bases, there was a span of 17 bases. Written as DNA, the CDR3 is TGTGCCAGCAGTCCAACGGGACCGCTGTTAGATACGCAGTATTTT. It specifies CASSPTGPLLDTQYF.

Many counts were recorded for this clonotype. CDR3 protein: CSALSPDRADTQYF. The CDR3 nucleotides are TGCAGTGCCCTCTCCCCCGACCGAGCAGATACGCAGTATTTT. This sequence joins TRBV20-1 and TRBJ2-3; D is uncertain. V was shortened by 6 bases and J by 4 bases, with 17 bases between the two germline ends. This CDR3 contains 14 residues. Germline-derived CDR1 and CDR2 are DFQATT and SNEGSKA (reference sequence).

This clonotype came up many times. V is TRBV20-1 and J is TRBJ1-2; possible D gene TRBD1, 6 bases. CDR3 length equals 14 residues. Germline V gene data show CDR1 as DFQATT and CDR2 as SNEGSKA (reference sequence). V was pared by 5 bases and J by 0 bases, with 13 bases between. The CDR3 reads CSAATGWANYGYTF. CDR3 DNA: TGCAGTGCTGCAACAGGGTGGGCTAACTATGGCTACACCTTC.

This clonotype was observed at least ten times. V gene TRBV12-3 or TRBV12-4 combines with J gene TRBJ2-2; no clear D gene. The CDR3 consists of 14 residues. The V end lost 6 bases, the J end lost 0 bases, and 8 bases lay between the germline ends. The CDR3, as DNA: TGTGCCAGCAGCCCGAAGGCGAACACCGGGGAGCTGTTTTTT. It encodes CASSPKANTGELFF.

Comments on this clonotype: Being one base from a much bigger clone, this may be a read error. The V call is TRBV6-5, the J call TRBJ2-1; the match to TRBD2 covers 8 bases. Germline values: CDR1 MNHEY, CDR2 SVGAGI. V lost 8 bases and J lost 6; bases outside the gene matches: 12. This CDR3 comprises 15 residues. CDR3 sequence (DNA): TGTGCCAGCGGTTCTCGGATAGCGGGGTCCAATGAGCAGTTCTTC. Residues: CASGSRIAGSNEQFF.

This clonotype was counted many times. The V call is TRBV20-1, the J call TRBJ2-7; D remains ambiguous. Germline V gene data show CDR1 as DFQATT and CDR2 as SNEGSKA (reference sequence). V dropped 0 bases and J dropped 3 bases, with 9 bases sitting between them. There are 13 residues in the CDR3. DNA for the CDR3: TGCAGTGCTAGAGAAGCGCCGTACTACGAGCAGTACTTC. This gives the protein CSAREAPYYEQYF.

The chain joins TRBV20-1 to TRBJ2-7; TRBD2 agrees at 8 bases. Germline trimming cut 6 bases from V and 2 bases from J; bases unmatched to any gene: 15. The CDR3 consists of 16 residues. CDR1 is DFQATT and CDR2 is SNEGSKA in the germline V gene (reference sequence). CDR3 in amino acids: CSALSPLSGVTYEQYF. The DNA for the CDR3 is TGCAGTGCCCTCAGTCCCCTTAGCGGGGTCACCTACGAGCAGTACTTC.

This clonotype was seen many times. The chain carries TRBV20-1 and TRBJ2-3, with D unclear. Germline lookup yields CDR1 DFQATT and CDR2 SNEGSKA (reference sequence). V was pared by 6 bases and J by 4 bases, with 17 bases between. CDR3 length: 14 amino acids. CDR3 protein: CSASERVTPDTQYF. Written as DNA, the CDR3 is TGCAGTGCGTCGGAGCGTGTTACCCCAGATACGCAGTATTTT.

This clonotype was picked up many times. V and J are TRBV6-1 and TRBJ2-3; TRBD1 or TRBD2 may be the D gene (5 bases each). CDR3 length: 17 residues. Looked up from germline, CDR1 is MNHNS and CDR2 is SASEGT. V lost 6 bases, J lost 2 bases, and 21 bases lay in between. CDR3 amino acids: CASSPAGRLGDTDTQYF. The CDR3 DNA sequence: TGTGCCAGCAGCCCTGCGGGCAGGCTGGGGGACACAGATACGCAGTATTTT.

This clonotype was counted at least ten times. The CDR3 nucleotides are TGTGCCAGCAGTCCACAGGGGTCTGGAAACACCATATATTTT. Translation: CASSPQGSGNTIYF. This rearrangement joins TRBV2 to TRBJ1-3, with 7 bases matching TRBD1. CDR3 length: 14 amino acids. Germline values: CDR1 SNHLY, CDR2 FYNNEI. The V gene end was trimmed by 5 bases and the J gene end by 1 base; junction bases not matched to a gene: 2.

This clonotype was seen ten or more times. One end of the junction fails to match germline, which may point to a read error. The chain links TRBV12-3 or TRBV12-4 to TRBJ2-1; 10 nucleotides line up with TRBD2. The CDR3 length is 14 residues. CDR3 protein: CASSLAGGGNEQFF. CDR3 nucleotide sequence: TGTGCCAGCAGCTTAGCGGGAGGTGGCAATGAGCAGTTCTTC.

CDR3 sequence reads: CASSFRTEINTEAFF. The CDR3 DNA is TGTGCCAGCAGCTTCAGAACGGAGATTAACACTGAAGCTTTCTTT. The chain couples TRBV7-2 to TRBJ1-1; no clear D gene. The CDR3 has 15 residues. In germline, CDR1 is SGHTA, CDR2 FQGNSA. V lost 3 bases, J lost 2 bases, and 13 bases lay in between.

There are many counts of this clonotype. This rearrangement joins TRBV5-1 to TRBJ2-1; 9 positions agree with TRBD1. Losses at the gene ends were 3 bases for V and 6 bases for J; bases not matched to a gene: 4. The germline V gene encodes CDR1 SGHRS and CDR2 YFSETQ. This CDR3 comprises 14 residues. CDR3 amino acids: CASSSGTGFNEQFF. The CDR3, as DNA: TGCGCCAGCAGCTCCGGGACAGGGTTCAATGAGCAGTTCTTC.

The rearrangement links TRBV20-1 to TRBJ1-5, with 11 bases aligning to TRBD1. The CDR3 runs 17 residues. V lost 3 bases to trimming and J lost 2 bases; unmatched junction nucleotides: 9. Per the germline V gene, CDR1 is DFQATT and CDR2 is SNEGSKA (reference sequence). The CDR3 bases are TGCAGTGCTAGTCAGGTGGACAGGGGGCCGGGCAATCAGCCCCAGCATTTT. Protein sequence: CSASQVDRGPGNQPQHF.

This clonotype was counted many times. The chain is built from TRBV20-1 and TRBJ2-7; D possibly uses TRBD1 or TRBD2 (5 bases each). Germline CDR1 reads DFQATT; CDR2 reads SNEGSKA (reference sequence). V was trimmed by 4 bases and J by 4 bases, leaving 11 bases between them. The length of the CDR3 is 12 residues. CDR3 protein: CSATEGLYEQYF. The CDR3 DNA reads TGCAGTGCTACCGAGGGGTTGTACGAGCAGTACTTC.

Concerning this clonotype itself: One base away lies a much larger clone, so this may be a sequencing read error. J is TRBJ2-6 and V is TRBV6-1; 12 nucleotides agree with TRBD1. This CDR3 has 19 residues. The junction had 14 bases not matched to a gene; V was cut back by 7 bases and J by 4 bases. Germline loops: CDR1 MNHNS, CDR2 SASEGT. The CDR3 here is CASTKPGQGARRGANVLTF. CDR3 nucleotide sequence: TGTGCCAGCACTAAACCGGGACAGGGGGCGCGAAGAGGGGCCAACGTCCTGACTTTC.

The chain carries TRBV25-1 and TRBJ2-5; 12 nucleotides line up with TRBD1. Losses at the gene ends were 3 bases for V and 4 bases for J; bases not matched to a gene: 12. This CDR3 comprises 18 residues. The V gene's germline CDR1 is MGHDK and CDR2 SYGVNS. The CDR3, as DNA: TGTGCCAGCAGTGAGCCCCGGGACAGGGGGCGCATAGGAGAGACCCAGTACTTC. Protein sequence: CASSEPRDRGRIGETQYF. Drawing the rest from reference TRBV25-1 and TRBJ2-5, the complete variable domain is EADIYQTPRYLVIGTGKKITLECSQTMGHDKMYWYQQDPGMELHLIHYSYGVNSTEKGDLSSESTVSRIRTEHFPLTLESARPSHTSQYLCASSEPRDRGRIGETQYFGPGTRLLVL.

This clonotype was recorded many times. The chain joins TRBV27 to TRBJ1-1, with D possibly matching TRBD1 (5 bases). The V end was cut by 5 bases, the J end by 3 bases, with 19 bases between. The CDR3 is made up of 16 amino acids. CDR1 is MNHEY, CDR2 SMNVEV, per germline (reference sequence). CDR3 in amino acids: CASSPWARGLDTEAFF. For the CDR3, the DNA is TGTGCCAGCAGTCCTTGGGCGAGGGGCCTGGACACTGAAGCTTTCTTT.

This clonotype was observed many times. The chain couples TRBV6-5 to TRBJ1-3, with D tentatively TRBD1 (5 bases). V shed 4 bases and J shed 2 bases, with 9 bases lying between them. The CDR3 is made up of 14 amino acids. In germline, CDR1 is MNHEY, CDR2 SVGAGI. CDR3 loop: CASSLMGAGNTIYF. CDR3 nucleotides: TGTGCCAGCAGTTTAATGGGGGCTGGAAACACCATATATTTT.

This clonotype was observed a few times. V and J are TRBV29-1 and TRBJ1-2; 8 nucleotides line up with TRBD1. CDR3 length equals 13 residues. Unmatched junction bases numbered 11, after V lost 7 bases and J lost 7 bases. The germline V gene encodes CDR1 SQVTM and CDR2 ANQGSEA. The CDR3 region is CSAPTGALGGYTF. The CDR3 DNA sequence: TGCAGCGCCCCGACAGGGGCCTTGGGTGGCTACACCTTC.

This clonotype was recorded at least ten times. CDR3 protein: CASSDSSGNGEQFF. The CDR3 nucleotides are TGTGCCAGCAGTGATTCTAGCGGGAACGGGGAGCAGTTCTTC. The genes are TRBV6-1 and TRBJ2-1, with 9 bases matching TRBD2. Germline CDR1 reads MNHNS; CDR2 reads SASEGT. With V trimmed by 3 bases and J by 10 bases, 7 bases remained unmatched. The CDR3 contains 14 residues.

This clonotype was detected many times. The chain carries TRBV27 and TRBJ1-2, with 8 bases that match TRBD1. The CDR3 extends over 15 amino acids. Germline V gene data show CDR1 as MNHEY and CDR2 as SMNVEV (reference sequence). With V trimmed by 5 bases and J by 8 bases, 13 bases remained unmatched. This CDR3 reads CASSPAFDRGDGYTF. CDR3 sequence (DNA): TGTGCCAGCAGTCCTGCCTTCGACAGGGGTGACGGCTACACCTTC.

This clonotype was picked up many times. The chain couples TRBV5-1 to TRBJ1-1, with D hard to call. Germline assignment: CDR1 SGHRS and CDR2 YFSETQ. Trimming pared 3 bases from V and 0 bases from J, leaving 9 bases between. This CDR3 spans 14 amino acids. The CDR3 DNA is TGCGCCAGCAGCTCCTCACCGATGAACACTGAAGCTTTCTTT. Its translation: CASSSSPMNTEAFF.

J is TRBJ2-7 and V is TRBV4-1, with 9 bases identical to TRBD2. CDR1 and CDR2 (germline): MGHRA, YSYEKL. The ends lost 0 bases at V and 4 bases at J; junction bases unmatched: 4. CDR3 length equals 15 residues. For the CDR3, the DNA is TGCGCCAGCAGCCAAGAATCTAGCGGGATTTACGAGCAGTACTTC. Its protein is CASSQESSGIYEQYF.

In its sample, this clonotype was seen many times. This chain joins TRBV12-3 or TRBV12-4 and TRBJ2-1, with 9 bases aligning to TRBD1. Trimming took 6 bases from V and 6 from J; bases not matched to a gene: 6. The CDR3 runs 14 residues. The CDR3 reads CASSLGQGLNEQFF. The CDR3 bases are TGTGCCAGCAGCCTCGGACAGGGGCTCAATGAGCAGTTCTTC.

J is TRBJ2-2 and V is TRBV20-1; 11 positions match TRBD2. V lost 6 bases, J lost 6 bases, and 6 bases stayed unmatched. Germline lookup yields CDR1 DFQATT and CDR2 SNEGSKA (reference sequence). This CDR3 is built from 14 residues. The CDR3 sequence is CSAGGLAGPGELFF. CDR3 nucleotides: TGCAGTGCCGGAGGACTAGCGGGCCCCGGGGAGCTGTTTTTT.

The sample holds a few counts of this clonotype. V gene TRBV20-1 combines with J gene TRBJ2-1; no firm D call. CDR1 is DFQATT, CDR2 SNEGSKA, per germline (reference sequence). Trimming left V 0 bases short and J 8 bases short, with 17 bases between. The CDR3 loop spans 15 amino acids. The CDR3 spells CSARDFRDSRHEQFF. The CDR3, as DNA: TGCAGTGCTAGAGATTTCCGAGACTCCAGGCATGAGCAGTTCTTC.